This T cell receptor beta chain is drawn from a study of blood T cell repertoires in COVID-19. Study overall: Both acute and convalescent COVID-19 samples were obtained from the United States, Italy and Spain. PBMCs, B-cell-depleted T cells, or T cells were the source of the cDNA or gDNA that made up the material.

Methods used by the authors: Researchers report that nucleated cell counts were estimated from reference gene primer amplification. Sequenced by immunoSEQ multiplex PCR; TCRdb stores in-frame clones only, minus some. The V and J calls and clone size come from that table; D and trimming were worked out from the DNA. The table shows 200,000 to 300,000 clones, with 65% to 90% occurring only once. With 6 bases clipped from V and 8 bases from J, the junction kept 9 bases outside the gene matches. From germline, CDR1 is LNHDA and CDR2 SQIVND (reference sequence). The CDR3 runs 15 residues. V usage is TRBV19 and J usage is TRBJ2-1; 11 positions agree with TRBD2. This TCR was sampled from a man aged 35 to 55 who had recovered from COVID-19. Sequenced material: peripheral blood. Here the CDR3 reads CASSRLAGRSHEQFF. The CDR3 region has the DNA TGTGCCAGTAGCCGACTAGCGGGACGTTCACATGAGCAGTTCTTC.